This note documents a single T cell receptor beta chain sequence. The antigen is not known. The PCR had 60 Vbeta and 13 Jbeta primers. TCRdb's table, derived via immunoSEQ multiplex PCR, lists solely in-frame clones and lacks some. The table records about 99,000 clones, roughly a tenth of them present only once. The data belong to a study of cytomegalovirus exposure and HLA in healthy donors. CDR3 length equals 14 residues. The germline gives CDR1 MNHNS, CDR2 SASEGT. With V trimmed by 4 bases and J by 4 bases, 6 bases remained unmatched. Study conclusions and caveats: TCR beta V segments were, for the most part, productive about 87% or about 30% of the time in an earlier analysis. Later examination showed HLA-associated TCR beta chains had greater clonal expansion than equally common others.

Likely unrecorded immune exposures existed in these nominally healthy donors. This receptor was identified in a man in his forties in good health and CMV-seropositive. Sequencing was carried out using PBMCs. The rearrangement joins TRBV6-1 to TRBJ2-5, with 7 bases that match TRBD1. CDR3 loop: CASSVDRVGETQYF. CDR3 sequence (DNA): TGTGCCAGCAGTGTCGACAGGGTGGGAGAGACCCAGTACTTC.